This T cell receptor (beta chain) was found in a study of blood T cells in healthy people across ages. About the study: In model experiments, template switching was able to capture about one barcoded beta molecule for every two T cells that were present. Whole-study findings and limits: Observed TCR beta diversity per million T cells went down as age went up. This fall followed a roughly linear course with age. The long-lived group displayed more naive CD4+ cells, plus higher diversity, than the aged donors did.

CDR1 and CDR2 (germline): MGHRA, YSYEKL. The CDR3 loop spans 15 amino acids. The V and J ends lost 0 bases and 4 bases respectively, with 12 bases between them. This clonotype came up many times. What it binds is unknown. Donors were systemically healthy Caucasian individuals from Russia aged roughly 6 to 100 years. Using a J-beta primer mix together with a sample-barcoded 5' primer, a second PCR was run for about 6 to 12 cycles. TCRdb called the 5' RACE reads again in MiXCR, with one record for every CDR3 protein. Of approximately 810,000 distinct CDR3 sequences in the sample, 29% were seen once. The chain recombines TRBV4-1 with TRBJ1-2; a weak D match, TRBD1 (6 bases). Sequenced: blood. The clonotype was recovered from an elderly woman in good health. The CDR3 DNA is TGCGCCAGCAGCCAAGATCCGGGGGGCAGCTATGGCTACACCTTC. This codes for CASSQDPGGSYGYTF.